The rows below give T cell receptor beta chains drawn from one sample of a study of T cell changes during pregnancy in multiple sclerosis. This table comes from immunoSEQ multiplex PCR, and its TCRdb copy is limited to in-frame clones, with some not included. The profile covers about 100,000 clones, with over 80% appearing a single time and less than 2% taken by the ten largest. Sequences were derived from peripheral blood, sampled after pregnancy. The receptors were sampled from a female donor with multiple sclerosis, enrolled in a pregnancy study. The CDR3 runs from the conserved cysteine through the conserved F or W. The D gene is left open where the match is weak. Clone sizes are given selectively: once, few, many, or a class where the clone is expanded.

j_call clone_size d_call v_call cdr3_nt cdr3_aa
TRBJ1-1 - - TRBV10-3 TGTGCCACCATGGGCGGGGAAACTGAAGCTTTCTTT CATMGGETEAFF
TRBJ2-6 - - TRBV9 TGTGCCAGCAGCGTAAGGGGGTCCACCTACTCTGGGGCCAACGTCCTGACTTTC CASSVRGSTYSGANVLTF
TRBJ1-4 - - TRBV19 TGTGCCAGTAGTACGGAGACAGCCACTAATGAAAAACTGTTTTTT CASSTETATNEKLFF
TRBJ1-2 - - TRBV19 TGTGCCAGTAAGCTCGGGGGGAACTATGGCTACACCTTC CASKLGGNYGYTF
TRBJ1-2 few TRBD1 TRBV19 TGTGCCAGTAGCCCCCAAGGGGGCAAAGGCTACACCTTC CASSPQGGKGYTF
TRBJ2-7 - TRBD2 TRBV5-1 TGCGCCAGCAGCACGGGACTAGCGATGCACGAGCAGTACTTC CASSTGLAMHEQYF
TRBJ1-1 - TRBD1 TRBV19 TGTGCCAGTCTTCGACAGGGGTTCGGGACTGAAGCTTTCTTT CASLRQGFGTEAFF
TRBJ2-3 - - TRBV5-5 TGTGCCAGCAGCTTGGCAGGGGGGGATACGCAGTATTTT CASSLAGGDTQYF
TRBJ2-5 - TRBD1 TRBV19 TGTGCCAGTAGCCCGACAGGGGCCGGGACCCAGTACTTC CASSPTGAGTQYF
TRBJ2-7 - - TRBV18 TGTGCCAGCTCACCAAACTCGGGGGTTACTAGCGAGCAGTACTTC CASSPNSGVTSEQYF
TRBJ2-1 - TRBD2 TRBV5-1 TGCGCCAGCAGCCTACCAGCGGGAACCTACAATGAGCAGTTCTTC CASSLPAGTYNEQFF
TRBJ2-3 - TRBD2 TRBV2 TGTGCCAGCAGAGCGGGGACCGCGGGGAGTACGCAGTATTTT CASRAGTAGSTQYF
TRBJ2-7 - - TRBV5-1 TGCGCCAGCAGGTCCCAGGGGATCCTTACCTACGAGCAGTACTTC CASRSQGILTYEQYF